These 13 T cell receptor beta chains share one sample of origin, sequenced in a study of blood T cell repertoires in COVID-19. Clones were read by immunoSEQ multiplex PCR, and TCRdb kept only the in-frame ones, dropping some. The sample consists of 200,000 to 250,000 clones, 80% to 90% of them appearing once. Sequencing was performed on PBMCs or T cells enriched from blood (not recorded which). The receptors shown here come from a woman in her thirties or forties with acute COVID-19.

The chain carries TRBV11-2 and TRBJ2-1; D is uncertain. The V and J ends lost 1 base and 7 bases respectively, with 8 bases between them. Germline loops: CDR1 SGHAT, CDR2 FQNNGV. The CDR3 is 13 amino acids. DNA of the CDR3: TGTGCCAGCAGCTTAGGACAAATAAATGAGCAGTTCTTC. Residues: CASSLGQINEQFF. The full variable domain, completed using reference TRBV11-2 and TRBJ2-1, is EAGVAQSPRYKIIEKRQSVAFWCNPISGHATLYWYQQILGQGPKLLIQFQNNGVVDDSQLPKDRFSAERLKGVDSTLKIQPAKLEDSAVYLCASSLGQINEQFFGPGTRLTVL.

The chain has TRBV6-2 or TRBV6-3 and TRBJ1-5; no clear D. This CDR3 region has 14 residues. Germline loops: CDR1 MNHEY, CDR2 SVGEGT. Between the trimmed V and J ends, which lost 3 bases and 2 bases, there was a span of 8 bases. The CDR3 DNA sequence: TGTGCCAGCAGTTATACTTTCGGCAATCAGCCCCAGCATTTT. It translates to CASSYTFGNQPQHF.

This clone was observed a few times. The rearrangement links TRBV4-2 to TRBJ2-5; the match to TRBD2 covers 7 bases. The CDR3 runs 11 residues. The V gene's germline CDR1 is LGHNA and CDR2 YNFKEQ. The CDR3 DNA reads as TGTGCTACGGGGGGTGGGGAGACCCAGTACTTC. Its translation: CATGGGETQYF.

The CDR3 DNA reads as TGTGCCAGCAGCCTAGCGGGAGTAACCGGGGAGCTGTTTTTT. Translation gives CASSLAGVTGELFF. The gene calls are TRBV6-2 or TRBV6-3 and TRBJ2-2; 10 nucleotides align to TRBD2. Germline CDR1 and CDR2: MNHEY and SVGEGT. V shed 6 bases and J 5 bases; nucleotides not matched to a gene: 3. The CDR3 length is 14 residues.

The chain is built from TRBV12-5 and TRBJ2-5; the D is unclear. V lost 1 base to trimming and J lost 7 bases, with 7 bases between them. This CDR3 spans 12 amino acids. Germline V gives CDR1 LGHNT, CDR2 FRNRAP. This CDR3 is CASGLDLGTQYF. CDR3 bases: TGTGCTAGTGGTTTGGACCTCGGGACCCAGTACTTC.

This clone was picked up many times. CDR3 sequence: CASSQYSGSTDTQYF. CDR3 bases: TGCGCCAGCAGCCAATATTCGGGAAGCACAGATACGCAGTATTTT. The chain couples TRBV4-1 to TRBJ2-3, with D possibly matching TRBD2 (5 bases). With 2 bases removed from V and 0 bases from J, the gap between germline ends came to 9 bases. Germline assignment: CDR1 MGHRA and CDR2 YSYEKL. The CDR3 consists of 15 residues.

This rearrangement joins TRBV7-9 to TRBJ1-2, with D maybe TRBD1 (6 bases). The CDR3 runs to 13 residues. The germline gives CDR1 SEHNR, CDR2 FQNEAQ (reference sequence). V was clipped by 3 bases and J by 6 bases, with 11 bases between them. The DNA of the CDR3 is TGTGCCAGCAGCTTGTCAGGGGCGAATGGCTACACCTTC. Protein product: CASSLSGANGYTF.

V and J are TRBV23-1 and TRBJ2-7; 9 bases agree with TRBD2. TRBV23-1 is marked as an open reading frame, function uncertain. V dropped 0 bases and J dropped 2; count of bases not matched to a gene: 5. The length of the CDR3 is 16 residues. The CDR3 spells CASSQSGAGGTYEQYF. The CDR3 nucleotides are TGCGCCAGCAGTCAATCGGGAGCGGGAGGCACCTACGAGCAGTACTTC.

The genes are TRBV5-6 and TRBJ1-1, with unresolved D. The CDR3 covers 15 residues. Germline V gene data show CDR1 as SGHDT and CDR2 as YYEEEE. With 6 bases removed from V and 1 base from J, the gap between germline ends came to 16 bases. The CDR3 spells CASTLLRARNTEAFF. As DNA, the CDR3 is TGTGCCAGCACCCTCCTTCGCGCCCGGAACACTGAAGCTTTCTTT.

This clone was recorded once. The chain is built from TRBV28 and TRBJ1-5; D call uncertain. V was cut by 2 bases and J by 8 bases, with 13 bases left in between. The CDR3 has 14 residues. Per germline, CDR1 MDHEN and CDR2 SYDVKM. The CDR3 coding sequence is TGTGCCAGCAGTTTACCGAACTTAGAAAAGCCCCAGCATTTT. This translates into CASSLPNLEKPQHF.

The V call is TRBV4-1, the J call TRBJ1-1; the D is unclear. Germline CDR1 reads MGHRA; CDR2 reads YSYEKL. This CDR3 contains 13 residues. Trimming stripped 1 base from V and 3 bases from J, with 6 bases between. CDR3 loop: CASSQVADTEAFF. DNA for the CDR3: TGCGCCAGCAGCCAAGTTGCGGACACTGAAGCTTTCTTT.

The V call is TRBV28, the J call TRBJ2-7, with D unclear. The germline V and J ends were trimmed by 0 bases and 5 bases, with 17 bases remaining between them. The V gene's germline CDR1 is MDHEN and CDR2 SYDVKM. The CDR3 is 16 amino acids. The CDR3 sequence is CASSLWRSLAWDEQYF. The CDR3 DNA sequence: TGTGCCAGCAGTTTATGGAGGAGTCTGGCCTGGGACGAGCAGTACTTC.

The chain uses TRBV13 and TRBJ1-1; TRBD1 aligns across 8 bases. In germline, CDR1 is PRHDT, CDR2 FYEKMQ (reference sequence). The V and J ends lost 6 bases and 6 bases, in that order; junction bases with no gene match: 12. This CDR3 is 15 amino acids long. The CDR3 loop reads CASRRGQGIFPEAFF. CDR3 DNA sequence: TGTGCCAGCAGAAGAGGACAGGGTATTTTTCCTGAAGCTTTCTTT.